The T cell receptor beta chain described here comes from a study of vaccination and CD4 T cells after COVID-19. The ends were cut back, 3 bases at V and 5 bases at J, with 5 bases in the middle. This CDR3 contains 12 residues. Per germline, CDR1 KGHSH and CDR2 LQKENI. Oncomine TCR Beta short-read sequencing was applied to DNA from cultured CD4+ T cells. MiXCR was run by TCRdb on the PCR reads, yielding one entry per CDR3 protein. The sample gives thousands of distinct CDR3 sequences, about 61% of which show up once; approximately 34% is in the top ten. The sample's treatment: roughly ten-day PBMC culture with coronavirus spike peptide pools or control peptides (ViraFEST assay). To note about this clonotype: Its antigen remains unknown.

The sequence was collected from a human donor who had recovered from COVID-19. The chain couples TRBV18 to TRBJ1-5; D is unresolved. Sequences were obtained from CD4+ T cells from blood, cultured in vitro. The DNA for the CDR3 is TGTGCCAGCTCACCCGCCGATCAGCCCCAGCATTTT. Translating gives CASSPADQPQHF.